Sequencing of this TCR beta chain was carried out in a study of T cell responses to AZD1222 COVID-19 vaccine. The study, taken as a whole, reports: Researchers report vaccine-associated CD4 TCRs spanning spike, with dominance at 160-218 and 743-854. The donor group comprised mostly white British people and more females; the analysis possibly underestimated clonal diversity. Repertoires were obtained only post-peak T cell response.

The protocol was immunoSEQ multiplex PCR, while the TCRdb copy is restricted to in-frame clones and leaves out a portion. Of around 80,000 clones in the sample, 92% are singletons; the top ten hold 4.7%. In the case of this clone: Its antigen is unknown.

Sequencing was performed on peripheral blood, taken 28 days after the second AZD1222 dose. The receptor's source is an adult who received the AZD1222 COVID-19 vaccine.

CDR3 amino acids: CASSIQGQNTEAFF. The CDR3 DNA reads TGTGCCAGCAGTATTCAGGGACAGAACACTGAAGCTTTCTTT. The chain combines TRBV27 with TRBJ1-1, with D possibly matching TRBD1 (6 bases). V dropped 5 bases and J dropped 1 base, with 11 bases sitting between them. The CDR3 covers 14 residues. Germline CDR1 reads MNHEY; CDR2 reads SMNVEV (reference sequence).